The TCR beta chain described here comes from a study of response to subunit inactivated influenza vaccine. General study results and limits: Few new T cells, the authors suggested, are recruited by each seasonal influenza vaccination.

TCRdb re-called the RT-PCR reads with MiXCR, one entry per CDR3 protein. The sample shows 300,000 to 350,000 distinct CDR3 sequences, 21% of them seen only once. Notes on this clonotype: The antigen remains unidentified.

V gave up 6 bases and J gave up 3 bases; unmatched junction bases: 6. The CDR3 runs to 14 residues. Per germline, CDR1 SGHRS and CDR2 YFSETQ. The receptor's source is a man between 45 and 75 years old who received an inactivated influenza vaccine. The input for sequencing was PBMCs from blood, taken about 19 months after vaccination. The chain is built from TRBV5-1 and TRBJ1-2; TRBD1 aligns across 9 bases. CDR3 sequence (DNA): TGCGCCAGCAAAGGACAGGGGATTGACTATGGCTACACCTTC. This translates into CASKGQGIDYGYTF.